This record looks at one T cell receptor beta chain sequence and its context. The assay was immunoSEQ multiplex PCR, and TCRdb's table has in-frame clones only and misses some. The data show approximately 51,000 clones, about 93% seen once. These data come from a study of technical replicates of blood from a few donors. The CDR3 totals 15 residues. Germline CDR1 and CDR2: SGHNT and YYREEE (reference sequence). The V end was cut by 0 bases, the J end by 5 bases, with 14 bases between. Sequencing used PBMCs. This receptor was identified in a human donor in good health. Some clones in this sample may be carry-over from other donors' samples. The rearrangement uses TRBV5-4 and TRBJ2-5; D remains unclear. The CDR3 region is CASSLGGRGLETQYF. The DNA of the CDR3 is TGTGCCAGCAGCTTGGGTGGCCGAGGCCTGGAGACCCAGTACTTC.